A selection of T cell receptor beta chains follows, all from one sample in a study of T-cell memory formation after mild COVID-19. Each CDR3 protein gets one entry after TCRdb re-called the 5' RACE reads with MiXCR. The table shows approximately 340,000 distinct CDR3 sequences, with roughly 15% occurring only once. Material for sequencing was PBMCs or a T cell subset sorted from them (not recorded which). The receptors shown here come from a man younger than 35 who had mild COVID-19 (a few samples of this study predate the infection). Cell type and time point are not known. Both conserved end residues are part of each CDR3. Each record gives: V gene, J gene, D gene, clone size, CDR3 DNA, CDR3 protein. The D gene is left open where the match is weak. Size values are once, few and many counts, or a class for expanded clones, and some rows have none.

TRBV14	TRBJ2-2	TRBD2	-	TGTGCCAGCAGCGTAAGACTAGCGGGCGATGCCGGGGAGCTGTTTTTT	CASSVRLAGDAGELFF
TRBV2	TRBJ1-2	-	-	TGTGCCAGCAGTACATCGCCACGGAGGGCTAACTATGGCTACACCTTC	CASSTSPRRANYGYTF
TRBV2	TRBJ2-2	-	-	TGTGCCAGCAAGGAGGCGAACACCGGGGAGCTGTTTTTT	CASKEANTGELFF
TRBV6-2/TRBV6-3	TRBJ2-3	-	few	TGTGCCAGCAGGCAGGACAGGGAGGGCGCCGCAGATACGCAGTATTTT	CASRQDREGAADTQYF
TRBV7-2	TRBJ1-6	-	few	TGTGCCAGCAGCTTAGGGAGGTATTCACCCCTCCACTTT	CASSLGRYSPLHF
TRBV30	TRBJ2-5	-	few	TGTGCCTGGAGTGTGGCAGTCGGTGGGACCCAGTACTTC	CAWSVAVGGTQYF
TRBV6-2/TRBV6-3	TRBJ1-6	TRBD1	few	TGTGCCAGCAGGTCCGGACAGGGGGCAATTTCACCCCTCCACTTT	CASRSGQGAISPLHF
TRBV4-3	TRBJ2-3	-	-	TGCGCCAGCAGCCAAGATGCGGGCGGGGCACGGGATACGCAGTATTTT	CASSQDAGGARDTQYF
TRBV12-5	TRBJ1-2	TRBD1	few	TGTGCTAGTGGTTTGGTAACCAGGGGGCAAGTCGCCTTC	CASGLVTRGQVAF
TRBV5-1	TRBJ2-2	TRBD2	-	TGCGCCAGCAGCGGTAGCGGGGGGAACACCGGGGAGCTGTTTTTT	CASSGSGGNTGELFF
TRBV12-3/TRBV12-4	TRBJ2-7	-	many	TGTGCCAGCAGTTTCCCAGGGGGGTACGAGCAGTACTTC	CASSFPGGYEQYF
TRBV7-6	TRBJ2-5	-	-	TGTGCCAGCGGCCCCAGGGCCCAAGAGACCCAGTACTTC	CASGPRAQETQYF
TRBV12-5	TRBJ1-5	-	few	TGTGCTAGGGGGGGGGTAAAGGGCAATCAGCCCCAGCATTTT	CARGGVKGNQPQHF
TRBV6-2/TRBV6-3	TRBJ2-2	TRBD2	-	TGTGCCAGCAGCGAACCGGGACCCGGGAGGGGCGCCGGGGAGCTGTTTTTT	CASSEPGPGRGAGELFF
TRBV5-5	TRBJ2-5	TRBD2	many	TGTGCCAGCAGCGAGGGGACTAGTGTTGAGACCCAGTACTTC	CASSEGTSVETQYF
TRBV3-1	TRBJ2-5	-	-	TGTGCCAGCAGTCACAACAGGTTCCAAGAGACCCAGTACTTC	CASSHNRFQETQYF
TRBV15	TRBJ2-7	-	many	TGTGCCACCAGCAGTCTTGATCAGGGTCCCTACGAGCAGTACTTC	CATSSLDQGPYEQYF
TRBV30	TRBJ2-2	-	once	TGTGCCTGGAGAGAACCGGCAAGCACCGGGGAGCTGTTTTTT	CAWREPASTGELFF
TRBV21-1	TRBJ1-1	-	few	TGTGCCAGCAGCAAACCAGGGACAGTGAACACTGAAGCTTTCTTT	CASSKPGTVNTEAFF
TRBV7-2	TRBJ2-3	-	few	TGTGCCAGCAGCTCCCAGCATAGCACAGATACGCAGTATTTT	CASSSQHSTDTQYF
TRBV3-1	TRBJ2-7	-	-	TGTGCCAGCAGCCAAGGGGGGGTGCAGTACTTC	CASSQGGVQYF
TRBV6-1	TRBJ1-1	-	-	TGTGCCAGCAGTGAAAGGGGTCCGGCTGAAGCTTTCTTT	CASSERGPAEAFF
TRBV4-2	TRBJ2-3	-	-	TGTGCCAGCAGCCTCGGAACTGCGGAAGATACGCAGTATTTT	CASSLGTAEDTQYF
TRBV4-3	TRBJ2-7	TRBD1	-	TGCGCCAGCAGCCAAGAAGGACAGGGGATCTACGAGCAGTACTTC	CASSQEGQGIYEQYF
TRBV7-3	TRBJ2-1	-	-	TGTGCCAGCAGCTTAATGGGGGCCTACAATGAGCAGTTCTTC	CASSLMGAYNEQFF
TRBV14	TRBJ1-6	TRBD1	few	TGTGCCAGCAGCGCTTATTACAGGGGAGGTAATTCACCCCTCCACTTT	CASSAYYRGGNSPLHF
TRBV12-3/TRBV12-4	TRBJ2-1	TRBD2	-	TGTGCCAGCAAAGTCGCTAGCGGGGTCAATGAGCAGTTCTTC	CASKVASGVNEQFF
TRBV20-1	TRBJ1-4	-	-	TGCAGTGCTAGAGATCCAGGAACAGGCAATGAAAAACTGTTTTTT	CSARDPGTGNEKLFF
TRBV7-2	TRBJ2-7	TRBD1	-	TGTGCCAGCAGCACGACAGGGAACGAGCAGTACTTC	CASSTTGNEQYF
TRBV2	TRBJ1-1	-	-	TGTGCCAGCAGTGGGGGGCCAGGCACTGAAGCTTTCTTT	CASSGGPGTEAFF
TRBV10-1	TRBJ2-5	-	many	TGCGCCAGCAGTGTCTCGGGGGAAGAGACCCAGTACTTC	CASSVSGEETQYF
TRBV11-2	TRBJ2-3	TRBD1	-	TGTGACAGCAGCTTAACCGTCGGGACAGGGGGCATGACGCAGTATTTT	CDSSLTVGTGGMTQYF
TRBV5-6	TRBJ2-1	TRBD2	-	TGTGCCAGCAGCTCCCAATCGAGCGGGGGATACAATGAGCAGTTCTTC	CASSSQSSGGYNEQFF
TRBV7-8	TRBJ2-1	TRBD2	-	TGTGCCAGCAGGCCAGCGGGGGGCAGCTATGAGCAGTTCTTC	CASRPAGGSYEQFF
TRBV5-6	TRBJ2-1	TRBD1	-	TGTGCCAGCAGCTTGCGACAGGGAAGCCTCGCGGACAATGAGCAGTTCTTC	CASSLRQGSLADNEQFF
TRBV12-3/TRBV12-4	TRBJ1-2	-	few	TGTGCCAGCAGGCTAGGGTGGATTCGTGGCTACACCTTC	CASRLGWIRGYTF
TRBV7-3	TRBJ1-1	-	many	TGTGCCAGCAGCTTGGGCGGGGGATTGACTGAAGCTTTCTTT	CASSLGGGLTEAFF
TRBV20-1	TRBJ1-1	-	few	TGCAGTGCTAGAGACCATCAAACTGGCAGGGGTGCTTTCTTT	CSARDHQTGRGAFF
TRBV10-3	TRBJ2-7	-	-	TGTGCCATCAGGGGGGGGCTTGTCCAATCCTACGAGCAGTACTTC	CAIRGGLVQSYEQYF
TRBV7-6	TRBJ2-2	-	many	TGTGCCAGCGGGGGGCAAAACTCCGGGGAGCTGTTTTTT	CASGGQNSGELFF
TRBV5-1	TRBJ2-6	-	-	TGCGCCAGCAGTCGACCTACTAGTGGGAGAGTCTCTGGGGCCAACGTCCTGACTTTC	CASSRPTSGRVSGANVLTF
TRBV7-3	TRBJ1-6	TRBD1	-	TGTGCCAGCACCCGCCGGGACAGGGGTGGCAGGAATTCACCCCTCCACTTT	CASTRRDRGGRNSPLHF
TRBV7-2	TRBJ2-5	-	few	TGTGCCAGCAGCTTAGTGGGCAGGGGAAGGGGTGCCCAGTACTTC	CASSLVGRGRGAQYF
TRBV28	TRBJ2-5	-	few	TGTGCCAGCCTTGGGGGCTCAGAGACCCAGTACTTC	CASLGGSETQYF
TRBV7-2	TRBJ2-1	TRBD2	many	TGTGCCAGCAGCAAGTGGGGAGGGCAAAGCGATGAGCAGTTCTTC	CASSKWGGQSDEQFF
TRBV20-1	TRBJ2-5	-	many	TGCAGTGCCGCCCCACCGGGCCGATGGGGGACCCAGTACTTC	CSAAPPGRWGTQYF
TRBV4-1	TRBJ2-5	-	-	TGCGCCAGCAGCCAAGATAATGGGGGAGAGACCCAGTACTTC	CASSQDNGGETQYF
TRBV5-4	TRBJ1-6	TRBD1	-	TGTGCCAGCAGCATACAGGGACAGGTGGGCTTCTCACCCCTCCACTTT	CASSIQGQVGFSPLHF
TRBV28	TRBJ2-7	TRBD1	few	TGTGCCAGCAGTCCCCGGACAGGACTGGCAAGGGAGCAGTACTTC	CASSPRTGLAREQYF
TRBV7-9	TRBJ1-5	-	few	TGTGCCAGCAGCGACCTAGGGGGGGGGAGCAATCAGCCCCAGCATTTT	CASSDLGGGSNQPQHF
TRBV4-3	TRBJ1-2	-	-	TGCGCCAGCAGCCCCGGGGGGGGTACTAACTATGGCTACACCTTC	CASSPGGGTNYGYTF
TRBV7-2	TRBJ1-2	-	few	TGTGCCAGCACAACGACAGACTATGGCTACACCTTC	CASTTTDYGYTF
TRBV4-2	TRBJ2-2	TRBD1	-	TGTGCCAGCAGCCAAGATCTCGCGGGACAGGGAGCCGGGGAGCTGTTTTTT	CASSQDLAGQGAGELFF
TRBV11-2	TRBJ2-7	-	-	TGTGCCAGCAGCTTAGGATCGCGGGCAGTATACGAGCAGTACTTC	CASSLGSRAVYEQYF